Sample share makes the clone carrying this TCR beta chain medium-sized (0.01 to 0.1%). Its specificity is not known. Blood genomic DNA input for TRB amplification was about 220-500 ng. The sample originates from a study of T and B cells in COVID-19 patients. From germline, CDR1 is MNHNS and CDR2 SASEGT. Trimming removed 4 bases at V and 6 bases at J, with 9 bases between. This CDR3 contains 12 residues. General study points: Symptomatic-phase blood samples from mildly ill patients and early samples from severe cases were scarce.

Multiplex PCR with BIOMED2 TRB-A/B primer pools amplified TRB rearrangements. A single record per CDR3 protein comes from TCRdb applying MiXCR to the multiplex PCR reads. This table holds over a thousand distinct CDR3 sequences, approximately 25% found once. Specimen: blood. This chain uses TRBV6-1 with TRBJ1-1, with D perhaps TRBD1 (5 bases). The clonotype comes from a human donor with active COVID-19. The DNA for the CDR3 is TGTGCCAGCAGTGCCACGGGGGCTGAAGCTTTCTTT. Translation: CASSATGAEAFF.